This T cell receptor beta chain was profiled in a study of OX40 agonist ivuxolimab in advanced cancers. V shed 6 bases, J shed 1 base, and the junction held 5 bases outside the gene matches. CDR1 is LNHDA, CDR2 SQIVND, per germline (reference sequence). The CDR3 extends over 16 amino acids. Method: immunoSEQ multiplex PCR; TCRdb's copy keeps in-frame clones and lacks some. In the table there are fewer than 65,000 clones, over 80% of which are singletons. The rearrangement joins TRBV19 to TRBJ2-3; 12 bases map to TRBD2. This sequence originates from an adult with an advanced solid tumor such as melanoma, head and neck, liver or kidney cancer. The material was CD4+ or CD8+ T cells sorted from blood, obtained in a trial of the OX40 agonist ivuxolimab. In nucleotides, the CDR3 is TGTGCCAGTAGCTTACTAGCGGGAGGCGGCACAGATACGCAGTATTTT. Translated, it gives CASSLLAGGGTDTQYF.